This TCR beta chain derives from a study of cytomegalovirus exposure and HLA in healthy donors. The sample holds a few counts of this clone. With 60 Vbeta and 13 Jbeta primers, the PCR was carried out. The repertoire was sequenced with immunoSEQ multiplex PCR; TCRdb's copy has only in-frame clones and lacks some. The table lists under 200,000 clones, 80% to 90% of them singletons, with about 11% in the top ten. This CDR3 has 14 residues. In germline, CDR1 is MDHEN, CDR2 SYDVKM. V gave up 10 bases and J gave up 2 bases; unmatched junction bases: 6. The sequence came from a man aged 45-65 years in good health and CMV-seropositive. This chain joins TRBV28 and TRBJ2-2; 8 bases line up with TRBD1. Sequencing input: PBMCs. The CDR3 DNA is TGTGCCACTTCGGACAGGGTCAACACCGGGGAGCTGTTTTTT. As protein: CATSDRVNTGELFF.